This T cell receptor (beta chain) was recovered during a study of blood T cell repertoires in COVID-19. The authors' processing: Nucleated cell counts were estimated from reference gene primer amplification. Sequenced by immunoSEQ multiplex PCR; TCRdb stores in-frame clones only, minus some. That table supplies the V and J calls and clone size; D and trimming were determined from the DNA. The table has around 210,000 clones, over 60% seen once. The CDR3 is made up of 13 amino acids. Germline loops: CDR1 MNHEY, CDR2 SVGAGI. V was pared by 5 bases and J by 5 bases, with 12 bases between. Sequencing was performed on peripheral blood. V gene TRBV6-5 combines with J gene TRBJ1-2; the D is unclear. This sequence was found in an older woman with acute or convalescent COVID-19. The CDR3 sequence: CASSKPPRYGYTF. In nucleotides, the CDR3 is TGTGCCAGCAGTAAGCCCCCTAGGTATGGCTACACCTTC.